Sequencing of this T cell receptor beta chain was carried out in a study of a mutant IDH1 vaccine in newly diagnosed glioma. Study at large: Treated patients, averaging roughly 44 years, were 62.5% male and roughly 38% female.

As regards this clone: What it recognizes is unknown.

The time point is: baseline, week 1 (first vaccination visit). Treatment in this sample: pre-vaccination baseline after standard-of-care therapy. Donor diagnoses consisted of new WHO grade 3 or 4 IDH1-mutant, ATRX-lost astrocytomas. Study-level results: It seemed that pseudoprogression was not linked to changes in the top peripheral T cell clonotypes. Immune responses induced by the vaccine were seen in approximately 93% of patients, spanning multiple MHC alleles.

Using immunoSEQ multiplex PCR, the repertoire was profiled, and TCRdb retains in-frame clones only, with some absent. This sample carries roughly 71,000 clones, 70% to 90% of them seen once, and the ten largest clones take under 3.5%. The CDR3 is 18 residues long. Looked up from germline, CDR1 is SEHNR and CDR2 is FQNEAQ (reference sequence). Trimming took 0 bases from V and 1 from J, leaving 18 bases between them. The origin of this receptor is a man aged 25 to 40 with glioma. The chain links TRBV7-9 to TRBJ2-5, with TRBD1 as a possible D gene (6 bases). The source was PBMCs, collected from a glioma patient treated with radiotherapy, temozolomide or both. The CDR3 reads CASSLAITRDNRQETQYF. In DNA form, the CDR3 reads TGTGCCAGCAGCTTAGCCATTACCCGGGACAACCGCCAAGAGACCCAGTACTTC.